A selection of T cell receptor beta chains follows, all from one sample in a study of blood T cell repertoires in COVID-19. Some clones are missing from TCRdb's copy, which holds only in-frame ones; the method was immunoSEQ multiplex PCR. Counted here are tens of thousands of clones, approximately 80% occurring once; the ten biggest clones make up approximately 20%. The sequenced sample consisted of peripheral blood. These TCRs come from a man aged 25-40 years with COVID-19, enrolled during active disease. Both conserved end residues are part of each CDR3. D genes are given only for firm matches. Some rows mark clone size as missing; the rest say once, few, many or name a class of expanded clone.

d_call j_call v_call clone_size cdr3_aa cdr3_nt
. TRBJ1-2 TRBV10-3 . CASGADPNYGYTF TGTGCATCTGGGGCGGACCCTAACTATGGCTACACCTTC
TRBD1 TRBJ2-7 TRBV9 . CASSVAAGGFYEQYF TGTGCCAGCAGCGTAGCAGCAGGGGGTTTTTACGAGCAGTACTTC
. TRBJ1-6 TRBV11-2 few CASSSDNSPLHF TGTGCCAGCAGCTCCGATAATTCACCCCTCCACTTT
. TRBJ2-1 TRBV7-3 . CASSRGDSSYNEQFF TGTGCCAGCAGCCGCGGGGATAGCTCCTACAATGAGCAGTTCTTC
. TRBJ2-7 TRBV11-2 . CASSLEYVARGYEQYF TGTGCCAGCAGCTTAGAGTATGTAGCCAGGGGCTACGAGCAGTACTTC
TRBD1 TRBJ1-1 TRBV5-1 . CASSSTQGGNTEAFF TGCGCCAGCAGCTCGACACAGGGGGGTAACACTGAAGCTTTCTTT
TRBD2 TRBJ2-3 TRBV27 . CASSLTPGRGDTQYF TGTGCCAGCAGTTTAACGCCAGGGAGGGGAGATACGCAGTATTTT
TRBD1 TRBJ1-1 TRBV4-3 . CASSPGTGGGRTEAFF TGCGCCAGCAGCCCCGGGACAGGGGGCGGTCGGACTGAAGCTTTCTTT
TRBD2 TRBJ2-5 TRBV3-1/TRBV3-2 . CASSQDLGLAGGGEETQYF TGTGCCAGCAGCCAAGATTTGGGACTAGCGGGAGGAGGGGAAGAGACCCAGTACTTC
. TRBJ2-6 TRBV5-6 . CASSWMTMGVLTF TGTGCCAGCAGCTGGATGACTATGGGCGTCCTGACTTTC
TRBD1 TRBJ1-2 TRBV5-1 . CASSGGGQEYGYTF TGCGCCAGCAGCGGGGGAGGACAGGAATATGGCTACACCTTC
TRBD2 TRBJ2-1 TRBV24-1 few CATSDKGTSNEQFF TGTGCCACCAGTGATAAAGGGACTAGCAATGAGCAGTTCTTC
. TRBJ2-7 TRBV27 . CASRRTANSYEQYF TGTGCCAGCAGAAGGACTGCGAACTCCTACGAGCAGTACTTC
. TRBJ2-5 TRBV11-3 . CASSRPEGQETQYF TGTGCCAGCAGCCGACCGGAGGGACAAGAGACCCAGTACTTC